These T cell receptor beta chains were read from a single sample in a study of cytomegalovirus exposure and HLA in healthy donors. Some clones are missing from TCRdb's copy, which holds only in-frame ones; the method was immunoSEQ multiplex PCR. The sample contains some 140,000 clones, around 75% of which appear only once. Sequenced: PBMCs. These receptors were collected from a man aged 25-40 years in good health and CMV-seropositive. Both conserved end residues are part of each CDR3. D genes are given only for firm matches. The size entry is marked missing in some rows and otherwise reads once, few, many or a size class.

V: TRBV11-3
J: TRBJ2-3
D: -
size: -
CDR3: CASSFGGSSTDTQYF
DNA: TGTGCCAGCAGCTTCGGGGGATCCAGCACAGATACGCAGTATTTT

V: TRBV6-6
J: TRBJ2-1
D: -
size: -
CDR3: CASSQAGNPNEQFF
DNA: TGTGCCAGCAGCCAAGCAGGGAACCCCAATGAGCAGTTCTTC

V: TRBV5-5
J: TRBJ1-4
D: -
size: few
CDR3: CASRAPNEKLFF
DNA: TGTGCCAGCAGGGCCCCTAATGAAAAACTGTTTTTT

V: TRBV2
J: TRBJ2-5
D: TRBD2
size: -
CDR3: CASRQGLAGGRSYF
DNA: TGTGCCAGCAGACAGGGACTAGCGGGGGGCCGCTCGTACTTC

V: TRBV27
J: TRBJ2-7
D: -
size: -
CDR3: CASSLDSRLTYEQYF
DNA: TGTGCCAGCAGTTTGGACAGCCGCCTAACTTACGAGCAGTACTTC

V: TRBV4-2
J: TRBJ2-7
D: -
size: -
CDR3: CASSQDKGPYEQYF
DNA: TGTGCCAGCAGCCAAGATAAGGGGCCCTACGAGCAGTACTTC

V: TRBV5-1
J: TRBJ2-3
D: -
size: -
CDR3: CASSSSRSRGTDTQYF
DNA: TGCGCCAGCAGCTCAAGCCGGTCGAGGGGCACAGATACGCAGTATTTT

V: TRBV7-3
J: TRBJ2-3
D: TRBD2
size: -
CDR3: CASSFSGGVTDTQYF
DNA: TGTGCCAGCAGCTTTAGCGGGGGGGTGACAGATACGCAGTATTTT

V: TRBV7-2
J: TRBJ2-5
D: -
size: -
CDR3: CASSPGSVTQYF
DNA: TGTGCCAGCAGCCCAGGGTCCGTGACCCAGTACTTC

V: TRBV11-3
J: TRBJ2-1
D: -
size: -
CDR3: CASSSTYNEQFF
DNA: TGTGCCAGCAGCTCCACCTACAATGAGCAGTTCTTC

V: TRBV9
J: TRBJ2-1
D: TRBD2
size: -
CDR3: CASSVGGLAEYNEQFF
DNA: TGTGCCAGCAGCGTAGGGGGACTAGCGGAATACAATGAGCAGTTCTTC

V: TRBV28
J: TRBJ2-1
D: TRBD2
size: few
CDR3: CASSPSSGRVHNEQFF
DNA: TGTGCCAGCAGTCCCTCTAGCGGGAGGGTCCACAATGAGCAGTTCTTC

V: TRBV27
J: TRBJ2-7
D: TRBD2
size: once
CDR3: CATITSGRSEQYF
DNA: TGTGCCACCATTACCAGCGGGAGGTCCGAGCAGTACTTC

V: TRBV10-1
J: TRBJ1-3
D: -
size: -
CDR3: CASSDDFGTIYF
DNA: TGCGCCAGCAGTGACGACTTTGGCACCATATATTTT

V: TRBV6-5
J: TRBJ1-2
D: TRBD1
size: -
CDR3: CASSYLDRAYGYTF
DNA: TGTGCCAGCAGTTACCTGGACAGGGCCTATGGCTACACCTTC

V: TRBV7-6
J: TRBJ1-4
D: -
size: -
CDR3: CASSVDQGTNEKLFF
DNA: TGTGCCAGCAGCGTCGACCAGGGGACTAATGAAAAACTGTTTTTT

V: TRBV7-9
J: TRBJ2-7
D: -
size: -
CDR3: CASRALSSYEQYF
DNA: TGTGCCAGCAGGGCACTATCCTCCTACGAGCAGTACTTC

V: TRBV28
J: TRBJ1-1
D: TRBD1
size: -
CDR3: CASSLGQENTEAFF
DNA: TGTGCCAGCAGTTTGGGACAGGAGAACACTGAAGCTTTCTTT

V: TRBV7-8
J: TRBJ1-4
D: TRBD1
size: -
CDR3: CASSLGTGREKLFF
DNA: TGTGCCAGCAGCCTCGGGACAGGGAGGGAAAAACTGTTTTTT

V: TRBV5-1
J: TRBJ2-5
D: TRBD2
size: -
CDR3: CASSLSRGKETQYF
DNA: TGCGCCAGCAGCTTGTCGCGGGGGAAAGAGACCCAGTACTTC

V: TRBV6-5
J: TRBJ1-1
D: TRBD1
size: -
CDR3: CASRLQGTLNTEAFF
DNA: TGTGCCAGCAGACTACAGGGGACATTGAACACTGAAGCTTTCTTT

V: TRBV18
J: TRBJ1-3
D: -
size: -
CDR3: CASSPEGLSSGNTIYF
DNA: TGTGCCAGCTCACCAGAGGGCCTGAGTTCTGGAAACACCATATATTTT

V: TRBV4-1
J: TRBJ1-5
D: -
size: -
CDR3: CASSQEWSGGVGGPQHF
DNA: TGCGCCAGCAGCCAAGAATGGAGTGGGGGCGTCGGAGGGCCCCAGCATTTT

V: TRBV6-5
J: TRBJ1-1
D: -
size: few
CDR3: CASSLGTLAFF
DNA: TGTGCCAGCAGTCTCGGGACACTAGCTTTCTTT

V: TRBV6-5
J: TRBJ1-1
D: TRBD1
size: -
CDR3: CACAGGQVNTEAFF
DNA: TGTGCCTGCGCGGGAGGACAGGTGAACACTGAAGCTTTCTTT

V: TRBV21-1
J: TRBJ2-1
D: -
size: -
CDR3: CASSNPTGLVYEQFF
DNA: TGTGCCAGCAGCAATCCGACAGGGTTAGTGTATGAGCAGTTCTTC

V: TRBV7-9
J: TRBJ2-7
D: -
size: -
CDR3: CASSSYREQYF
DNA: TGTGCCAGCAGCTCGTATCGGGAGCAGTACTTC

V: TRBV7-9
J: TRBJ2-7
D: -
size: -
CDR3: CASSLGEGGGYF
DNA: TGTGCCAGCAGCTTGGGAGAAGGTGGCGGGTACTTC

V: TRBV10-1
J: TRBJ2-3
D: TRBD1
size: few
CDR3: CASSFDPDRAGGSTDTQYF
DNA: TGCGCCAGCAGTTTCGACCCCGACAGGGCCGGAGGTAGCACAGATACGCAGTATTTT

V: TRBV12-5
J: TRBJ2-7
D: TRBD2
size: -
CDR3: CASGSLAGGYSITVYEQYF
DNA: TGTGCTAGTGGTTCCTTAGCGGGAGGGTACTCGATAACAGTCTACGAGCAGTACTTC

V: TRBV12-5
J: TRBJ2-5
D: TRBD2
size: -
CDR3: CASGFRTSGREETQYF
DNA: TGTGCTAGTGGTTTTCGGACTAGCGGGAGGGAAGAGACCCAGTACTTC

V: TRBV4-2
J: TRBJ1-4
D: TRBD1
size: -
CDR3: CASSQDRLPRQGAPEKLFF
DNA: TGTGCCAGCAGCCAAGATAGGCTCCCTAGACAGGGCGCGCCTGAAAAACTGTTTTTT

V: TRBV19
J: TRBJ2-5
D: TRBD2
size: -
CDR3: CASTDARGGGQHF
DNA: TGTGCCAGTACCGACGCCCGCGGGGGAGGTCAACACTTC

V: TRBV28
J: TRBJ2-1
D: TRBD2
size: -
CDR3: CASSIPGLAGGPSYNEQFF
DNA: TGTGCCAGCAGTATACCGGGACTAGCGGGAGGCCCCTCCTACAATGAGCAGTTCTTC

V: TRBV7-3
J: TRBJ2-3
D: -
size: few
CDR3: CASSSYPQGFARDTQYF
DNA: TGTGCCAGCAGCTCCTATCCTCAGGGGTTCGCGAGGGATACGCAGTATTTT

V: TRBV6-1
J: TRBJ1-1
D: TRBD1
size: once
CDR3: CASSAPGQQNTEAFF
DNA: TGTGCCAGTTCCGCCCCGGGACAGCAGAACACTGAAGCTTTCTTT

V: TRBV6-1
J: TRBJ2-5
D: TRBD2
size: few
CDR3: CASSARTSGKETQYF
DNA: TGTGCCAGCAGTGCGAGGACTAGCGGAAAAGAGACCCAGTACTTC

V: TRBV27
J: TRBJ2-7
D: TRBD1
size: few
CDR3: CATQDRVGPYEQYF
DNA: TGTGCCACCCAAGACAGGGTAGGGCCCTACGAGCAGTACTTC

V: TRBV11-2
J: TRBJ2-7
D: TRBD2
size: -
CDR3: CAQEGEGTSVREQYF
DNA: TGTGCTCAGGAGGGAGAGGGGACTAGCGTTAGGGAGCAGTACTTC

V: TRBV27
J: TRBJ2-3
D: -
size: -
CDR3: CASSPPGGAGNTDTQYF
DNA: TGTGCCAGCAGCCCCCCTGGGGGAGCGGGCAACACAGATACGCAGTATTTT

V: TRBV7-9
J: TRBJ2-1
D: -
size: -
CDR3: CASSLDPTYEQFF
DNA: TGTGCCAGCAGCTTAGACCCGACATATGAGCAGTTCTTC

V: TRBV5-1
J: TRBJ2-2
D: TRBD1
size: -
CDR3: CASSSAGTGDAAGELFF
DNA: TGCGCCAGCAGTTCCGCCGGGACAGGGGACGCGGCCGGGGAGCTGTTTTTT

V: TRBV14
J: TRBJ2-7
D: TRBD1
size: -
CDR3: CASSQLGTGPSYEQYF
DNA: TGTGCCAGCAGCCAACTTGGGACAGGGCCCTCTTACGAGCAGTACTTC

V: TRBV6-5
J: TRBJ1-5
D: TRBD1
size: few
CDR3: CASRHRGGSNQPQHF
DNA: TGTGCCAGCAGGCACAGGGGGGGGAGCAATCAGCCCCAGCATTTT

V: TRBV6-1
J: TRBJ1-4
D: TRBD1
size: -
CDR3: CASTGTDATNEKLFF
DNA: TGTGCCAGCACCGGGACAGATGCAACTAATGAAAAACTGTTTTTT

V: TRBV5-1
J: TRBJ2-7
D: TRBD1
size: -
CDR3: CASSQPGQGNYEQYF
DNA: TGCGCCAGCAGCCAACCGGGACAGGGCAACTACGAGCAGTACTTC

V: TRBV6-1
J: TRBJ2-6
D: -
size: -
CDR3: CASSENRVAGANVLTF
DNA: TGTGCCAGCAGTGAAAACAGAGTGGCTGGGGCCAACGTCCTGACTTTC

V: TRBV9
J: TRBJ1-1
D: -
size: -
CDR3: CASGSRAGEAFF
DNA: TGTGCCAGCGGGTCCCGGGCGGGCGAAGCTTTCTTT

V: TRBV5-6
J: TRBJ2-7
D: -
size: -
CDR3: CASSLGSSPYEQYF
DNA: TGTGCCAGCAGCCTGGGGAGCTCCCCCTACGAGCAGTACTTC

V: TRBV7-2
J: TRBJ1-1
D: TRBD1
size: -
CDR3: CASSWPTGQAPNTEAFF
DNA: TGTGCCAGCAGCTGGCCCACCGGACAGGCACCGAACACTGAAGCTTTCTTT

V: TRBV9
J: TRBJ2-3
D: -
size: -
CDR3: CASSVARSTDTQYF
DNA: TGTGCCAGCAGCGTAGCCAGAAGCACAGATACGCAGTATTTT

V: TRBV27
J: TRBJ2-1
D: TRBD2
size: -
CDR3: CASSAGLAGVYEQFF
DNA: TGTGCCAGCAGTGCGGGACTAGCGGGAGTTTATGAGCAGTTCTTC

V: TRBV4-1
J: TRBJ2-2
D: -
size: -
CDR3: CASTAGGELFF
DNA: TGCGCCAGCACGGCGGGCGGGGAGCTGTTTTTT

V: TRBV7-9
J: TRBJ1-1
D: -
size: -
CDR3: CASSPAGASAGEAFF
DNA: TGTGCCAGCAGCCCGGCGGGGGCGTCGGCAGGGGAAGCTTTCTTT

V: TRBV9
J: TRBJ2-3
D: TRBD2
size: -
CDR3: CASSVSLRGVGTQYF
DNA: TGTGCCAGCAGCGTGTCTCTGCGGGGGGTGGGTACGCAGTATTTT